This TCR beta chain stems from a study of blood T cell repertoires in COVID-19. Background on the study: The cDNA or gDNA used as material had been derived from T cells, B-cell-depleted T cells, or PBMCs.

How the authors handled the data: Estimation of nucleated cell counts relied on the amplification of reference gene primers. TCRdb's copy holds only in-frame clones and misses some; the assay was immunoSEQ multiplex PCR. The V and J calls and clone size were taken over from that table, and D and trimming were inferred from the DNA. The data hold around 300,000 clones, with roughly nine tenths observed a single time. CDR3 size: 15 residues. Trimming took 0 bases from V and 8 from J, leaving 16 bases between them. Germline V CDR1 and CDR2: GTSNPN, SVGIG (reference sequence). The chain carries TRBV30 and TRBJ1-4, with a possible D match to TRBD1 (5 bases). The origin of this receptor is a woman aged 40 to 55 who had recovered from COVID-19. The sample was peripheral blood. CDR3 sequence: CAWSVGSSGGEKLFF. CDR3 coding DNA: TGTGCCTGGAGTGTTGGGTCCTCCGGGGGGGAAAAACTGTTTTTT. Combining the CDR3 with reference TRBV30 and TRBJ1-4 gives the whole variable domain SQTIHQWPATLVQPVGSPLSLECTVEGTSNPNLYWYRQAAGRGLQLLFYSVGIGQISSEVPQNLSASRPQDRQFILSSKKLLLSDSGFYLCAWSVGSSGGEKLFFGSGTQLSVL.